Included here is one T cell receptor beta chain sequence, with context. This sample's time point: blood 4 weeks post-SBRT, at nephrectomy. Indicated treatment: 15 Gy SBRT to primary tumor, nephrectomy 4 weeks later. Blood was sampled at baseline, 2 weeks and 4 weeks after SBRT. The record originates from a study of radiation and T cells in renal cell carcinoma. Generated by immunoSEQ multiplex PCR, the TCRdb table keeps only in-frame clones and is missing some. The sample lists approximately 150,000 clones, approximately 86% occurring once. This CDR3 is 12 amino acids long. The V end lost 6 bases, the J end lost 9 bases, and 15 bases lay between the germline ends. The germline V gene has CDR1 MDHEN and CDR2 SYDVKM.

The material sequenced was blood, taken from a patient whose treatment included radiotherapy and nephrectomy. The rearrangement uses TRBV28 and TRBJ2-7; TRBD2 might be the D (6 bases). The source of this sequence is a woman in her 50s with renal cell carcinoma. The CDR3 spells CASSPNPGGQYF. DNA for the CDR3: TGTGCCAGCAGCCCTAACCCCGGGGGGCAGTACTTC.